What follows are 19 T cell receptor beta chains derived from one specimen sequenced in a study of T cell therapy after organ transplantation. No antigens are known for them. Repertoires were generated with immunoSEQ multiplex PCR, while TCRdb's copy carries only in-frame clones and drops some. The data hold 20,000 or so clones, with around 81% observed a single time. Regarding time point: 4-8 weeks after completion of therapy. The sample in question was CD8+ T cells from blood, obtained after autologous CMV-specific T cell therapy. The source is a human patient who had received a solid organ transplant and had CMV disease. Certain T cells may be donor cells from the graft.

The rearrangement links TRBV6-5 to TRBJ2-7, with TRBD2 identical over 8 bases. The germline gives CDR1 MNHEY, CDR2 SVGAGI. The CDR3 consists of 15 residues. The V gene end was trimmed by 0 bases and the J gene end by 7 bases; junction bases not matched to a gene: 8. This CDR3 reads CASSYSSGGRGEQYF. DNA for the CDR3: TGTGCCAGCAGTTACTCGAGCGGGGGCCGGGGAGAGCAGTACTTC.

The CDR3 here is CASSPQGNNEQFF. CDR3 nucleotide sequence: TGTGCCAGCTCACCACAGGGAAATAATGAGCAGTTCTTC. The chain has TRBV18 and TRBJ2-1, with D unresolved. The CDR3 sequence is 13 residues long. With 1 base removed from V and 7 bases from J, the gap between germline ends came to 8 bases. CDR1 is KGHSH and CDR2 is LQKENI in the germline V gene.

The rearrangement uses TRBV4-2 and TRBJ1-4, with 7 bases that match TRBD1. Germline CDR1 and CDR2: LGHNA and YNFKEQ. This CDR3 comprises 16 residues. V lost 1 base, J lost 7 bases, and 9 bases stayed unmatched. The CDR3 nucleotides read TGTGCCAGCAGCCAAGGGGTAACAGGGGCAGTTGAAAAACTGTTTTTT. Translated: CASSQGVTGAVEKLFF.

This clone was observed a handful of times. The chain has TRBV20-1 and TRBJ1-2; no definite D call. Germline V lookup: CDR1 DFQATT, CDR2 SNEGSKA (reference sequence). The CDR3 sequence is 11 residues long. V was clipped by 3 bases and J by 5 bases, with 7 bases between them. The chain's CDR3 is CSASVGYGYTF. The CDR3, as DNA: TGCAGTGCTAGTGTGGGTTATGGCTACACCTTC.

This clone was picked up one time. The chain combines TRBV11-2 with TRBJ2-3; maybe TRBD1 (5 bases). V was shortened by 5 bases and J by 2 bases, with 14 bases between the two germline ends. The CDR3 has 15 amino acids. Germline CDR1 and CDR2: SGHAT and FQNNGV. CDR3 loop: CASSPGRGTTDTQYF. CDR3 sequence (DNA): TGTGCCAGCAGCCCCGGTAGGGGCACCACAGATACGCAGTATTTT.

The rearrangement uses TRBV14 and TRBJ2-7; D unclear. From germline, CDR1 is SGHDN and CDR2 FVKESK. The V end was cut by 4 bases, the J end by 9 bases, with 13 bases between. CDR3 length: 12 amino acids. The CDR3 nucleotides read TGTGCCAGCAGCCCCTCCCCCGTCGGGCAGTACTTC. Protein product: CASSPSPVGQYF. Together with reference TRBV14 and TRBJ2-7, the CDR3 gives the full variable domain: EAGVTQFPSHSVIEKGQTVTLRCDPISGHDNLYWYRRVMGKEIKFLLHFVKESKQDESGMPNNRFLAERTGGTYSTLKVQPAELEDSGVYFCASSPSPVGQYFGPGTRLTVT.

The rearrangement uses TRBV5-4 and TRBJ2-7; tentative D call: TRBD2 (6 bases). The CDR3 consists of 14 residues. The ends were cut back, 6 bases at V and 1 base at J, with 14 bases in the middle. Germline V CDR1 and CDR2: SGHNT, YYREEE (reference sequence). In DNA form, the CDR3 reads TGTGCCAGCACCCCCGGGGAGGATTCCTACGAGCAGTACTTC. Amino acids: CASTPGEDSYEQYF.

The chain employs TRBV4-3 and TRBJ1-2; D is unclear. CDR1 is LGHNA and CDR2 is YSLEER in the germline V gene. V lost 0 bases and J 8 bases, leaving 25 bases between the germline ends. CDR3 length equals 18 residues. The CDR3 DNA follows: TGCGCCAGCAGCCAAGATATTTGGTCGGAAACCTCCTATTTGGGCTACACCTTC. Translated, it gives CASSQDIWSETSYLGYTF.

This clone was detected only once. In the same sample, other DNA sequences code for this CDR3. The chain is built from TRBV5-8 and TRBJ1-5, with D perhaps TRBD1 (5 bases). This CDR3 spans 15 amino acids. With 2 bases removed from V and 0 bases from J, the gap between germline ends came to 9 bases. Germline values: CDR1 SGHTS, CDR2 YDEGEE. CDR3 amino acids: CASSFQGYSNQPQHF. DNA of the CDR3: TGTGCCAGCAGCTTCCAGGGTTATAGCAATCAGCCCCAGCATTTT.

The rearrangement joins TRBV11-1 to TRBJ2-3; either TRBD1 or TRBD2 may supply D (6 bases each). This CDR3 contains 14 residues. Germline CDR1 SGHAT, CDR2 FQDESV (reference sequence). V gave up 2 bases and J gave up 4 bases, with 10 bases separating them. DNA of the CDR3: TGTGCCAGCAGCTTATCAGGGGAGGCAGATACGCAGTATTTT. It codes for CASSLSGEADTQYF.

The rearrangement joins TRBV7-8 to TRBJ1-4; D not certain. The CDR3 runs to 15 residues. V gave up 2 bases and J gave up 7 bases, with 14 bases separating them. Germline V gene lookup returns CDR1 SGHVS and CDR2 FQNEAQ. CDR3 in amino acids: CASSLYGPGGEKLFF. Written as DNA, the CDR3 is TGTGCCAGCAGCTTATACGGACCGGGAGGTGAAAAACTGTTTTTT.

The chain is built from TRBV2 and TRBJ2-7; TRBD2 is a possible D gene (6 bases). The CDR3 runs to 15 residues. V was trimmed by 3 bases and J by 4 bases, leaving 16 bases between them. Germline V gives CDR1 SNHLY, CDR2 FYNNEI. For the CDR3, the DNA is TGTGCCAGCAGTGATTTGGGGGGTCGGTCGTACGAGCAGTACTTC. As protein: CASSDLGGRSYEQYF.

This rearrangement joins TRBV29-1 to TRBJ2-1, with D possibly TRBD1 on 6 matching bases. The CDR3 sequence is 18 residues long. The V and J ends lost 2 bases and 5 bases respectively, with 25 bases between them. Germline lookup yields CDR1 SQVTM and CDR2 ANQGSEA. DNA of the CDR3: TGCAGCGTTGAATCGTCATTATACGACAGGATCCGTCACAATGAGCAGTTCTTC. It encodes CSVESSLYDRIRHNEQFF.

V is TRBV7-6 and J is TRBJ2-3; D unresolved. The germline V gene encodes CDR1 SGHVS and CDR2 FNYEAQ. The CDR3 spans 14 residues. V lost 1 base and J lost 3, with 8 bases in between. This chain's CDR3 is CASSLDRDTDTQYF. The CDR3 coding sequence is TGTGCCAGCAGCTTAGACAGAGATACAGATACGCAGTATTTT.

The chain has TRBV7-6 and TRBJ2-5; 11 positions agree with TRBD2. The CDR3 runs to 17 residues. The trim removed 4 bases at V and 5 bases at J, leaving 12 bases unmatched. The germline V gene has CDR1 SGHVS and CDR2 FNYEAQ. CDR3 DNA sequence: TGTGCCAGCAGCTGGATTAATAGCGGGGGGGCCCAGGAGACCCAGTACTTC. Protein product: CASSWINSGGAQETQYF.

The chain joins TRBV7-8 to TRBJ2-1; the match to TRBD2 covers 10 bases. The germline gives CDR1 SGHVS, CDR2 FQNEAQ. V shed 2 bases and J 7 bases; nucleotides not matched to a gene: 8. This CDR3 is 16 amino acids long. The CDR3 bases are TGTGCCAGCAGCTTATTGCAGCGGGGGGGCCGAAATGAGCAGTTCTTC. Residues: CASSLLQRGGRNEQFF.

This chain connects TRBV6-5 to TRBJ1-2, with D perhaps matching TRBD1 (5 bases). Between the trimmed V and J ends, which lost 2 bases and 8 bases, there was a span of 9 bases. Germline lookup yields CDR1 MNHEY and CDR2 SVGAGI. The CDR3 contains 12 residues. DNA of the CDR3: TGTGCCAGCAGTTACGGGGGTGCAGGCTACACCTTC. Its protein product is CASSYGGAGYTF.

The chain joins TRBV4-1 to TRBJ2-7; 7 bases map to TRBD2. Per germline, CDR1 MGHRA and CDR2 YSYEKL. J gave up 0 bases and V 0 bases, and 8 bases lay outside the gene matches. This CDR3 has 17 amino acids. CDR3 in amino acids: CASSQDVGRAVSYEQYF. The CDR3 nucleotides read TGCGCCAGCAGCCAAGATGTGGGGAGGGCCGTCTCCTACGAGCAGTACTTC.

This chain uses TRBV6-4 with TRBJ2-2; D gene unclear. This CDR3 is 14 amino acids long. Germline CDR1 reads MRHNA; CDR2 reads SNTAGT. Trimming stripped 4 bases from V and 3 bases from J, with 9 bases between. The CDR3 DNA follows: TGTGCCAGCAGTGGTCAGTCGGACACCGGGGAGCTGTTTTTT. It translates to CASSGQSDTGELFF.